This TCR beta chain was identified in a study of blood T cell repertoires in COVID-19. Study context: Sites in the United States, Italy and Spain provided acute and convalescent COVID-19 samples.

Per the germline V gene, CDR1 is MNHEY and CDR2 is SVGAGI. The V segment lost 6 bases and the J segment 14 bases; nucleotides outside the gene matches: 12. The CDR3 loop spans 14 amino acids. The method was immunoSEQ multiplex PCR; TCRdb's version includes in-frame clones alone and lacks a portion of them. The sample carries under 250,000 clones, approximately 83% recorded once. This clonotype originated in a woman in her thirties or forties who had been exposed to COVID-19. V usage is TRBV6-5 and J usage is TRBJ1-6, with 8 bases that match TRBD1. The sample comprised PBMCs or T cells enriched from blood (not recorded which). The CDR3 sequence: CASRGQEGLKALHF. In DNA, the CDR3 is TGTGCCAGCAGGGGACAGGAAGGCCTTAAAGCCCTCCACTTT.